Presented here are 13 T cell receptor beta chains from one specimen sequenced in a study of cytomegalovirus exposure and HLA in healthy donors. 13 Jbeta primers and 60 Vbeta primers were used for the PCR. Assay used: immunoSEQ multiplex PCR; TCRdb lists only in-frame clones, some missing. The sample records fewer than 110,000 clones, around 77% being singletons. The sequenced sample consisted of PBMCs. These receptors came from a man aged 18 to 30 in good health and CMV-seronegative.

This CDR3 is CASSVRGSDTQYF. The CDR3 coding sequence is TGTGCCAGCAGCGTACGGGGATCAGATACGCAGTATTTT. This rearrangement joins TRBV6-1 to TRBJ2-3; possible D gene TRBD2, 5 bases. The CDR3 has 13 amino acids. V lost 6 bases, J lost 4 bases, and 11 bases lay in between. Germline CDR1 is MNHNS and CDR2 is SASEGT.

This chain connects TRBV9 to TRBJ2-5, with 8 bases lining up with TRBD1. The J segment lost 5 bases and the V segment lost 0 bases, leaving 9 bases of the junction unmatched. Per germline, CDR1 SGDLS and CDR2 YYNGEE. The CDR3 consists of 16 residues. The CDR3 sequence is CASSVGGAQGGETQYF. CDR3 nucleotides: TGTGCCAGCAGCGTAGGGGGGGCACAGGGGGGTGAGACCCAGTACTTC.

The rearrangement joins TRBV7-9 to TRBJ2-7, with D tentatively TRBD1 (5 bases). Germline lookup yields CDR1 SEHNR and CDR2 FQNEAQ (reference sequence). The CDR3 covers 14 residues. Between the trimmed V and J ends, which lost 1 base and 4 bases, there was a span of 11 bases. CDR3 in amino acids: CASSLGLGQYEQYF. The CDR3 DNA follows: TGTGCCAGCAGCTTAGGTCTGGGGCAATACGAGCAGTACTTC.

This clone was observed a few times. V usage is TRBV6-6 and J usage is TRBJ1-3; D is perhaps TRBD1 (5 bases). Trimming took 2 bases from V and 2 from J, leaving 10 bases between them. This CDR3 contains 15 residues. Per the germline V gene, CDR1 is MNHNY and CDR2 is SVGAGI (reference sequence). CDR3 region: CASSYNGGAGNTIYF. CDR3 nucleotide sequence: TGTGCCAGCAGTTACAATGGGGGGGCTGGAAACACCATATATTTT.

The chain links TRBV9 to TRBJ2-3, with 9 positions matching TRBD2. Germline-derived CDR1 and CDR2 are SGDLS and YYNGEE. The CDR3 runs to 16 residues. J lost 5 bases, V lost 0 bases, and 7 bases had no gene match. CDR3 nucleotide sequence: TGTGCCAGCAGCGTAGAGGCGGGGGGGCCGGGAGATACGCAGTATTTT. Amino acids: CASSVEAGGPGDTQYF.

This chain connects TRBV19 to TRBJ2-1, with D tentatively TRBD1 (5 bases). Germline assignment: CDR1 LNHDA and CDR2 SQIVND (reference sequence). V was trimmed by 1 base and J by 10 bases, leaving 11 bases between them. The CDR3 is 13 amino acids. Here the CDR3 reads CASSIGQTKEQFF. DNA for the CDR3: TGTGCCAGTAGTATAGGACAGACAAAGGAGCAGTTCTTC.

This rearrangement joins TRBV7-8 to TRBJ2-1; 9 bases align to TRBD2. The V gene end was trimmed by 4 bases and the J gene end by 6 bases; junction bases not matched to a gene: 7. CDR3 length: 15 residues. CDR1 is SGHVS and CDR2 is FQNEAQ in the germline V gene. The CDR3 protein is CASSSGGGAANEQFF. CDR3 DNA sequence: TGTGCCAGCAGCTCGGGCGGGGGGGCCGCCAATGAGCAGTTCTTC.

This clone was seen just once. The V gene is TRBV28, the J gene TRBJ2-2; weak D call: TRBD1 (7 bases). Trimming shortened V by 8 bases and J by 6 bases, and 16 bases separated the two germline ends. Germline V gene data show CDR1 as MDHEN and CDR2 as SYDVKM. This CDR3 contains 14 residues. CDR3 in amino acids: CASGGTAAAGELFF. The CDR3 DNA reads TGTGCCAGCGGGGGGACAGCTGCCGCCGGGGAGCTGTTTTTT.

The CDR3: CASSFTGRQGGGYTF. CDR3 in DNA: TGTGCCAGCAGTTTCACCGGAAGACAGGGGGGTGGCTACACCTTC. The chain uses TRBV27 and TRBJ1-2; the match to TRBD1 covers 9 bases. CDR1 is MNHEY, CDR2 SMNVEV, per germline (reference sequence). This CDR3 has 15 residues. J gave up 7 bases and V 3 bases, and 9 bases lay outside the gene matches.

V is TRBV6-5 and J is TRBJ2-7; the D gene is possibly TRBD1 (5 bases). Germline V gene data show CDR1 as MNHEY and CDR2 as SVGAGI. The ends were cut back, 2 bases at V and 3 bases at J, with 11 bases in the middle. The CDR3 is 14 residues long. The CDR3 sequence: CASSYSQGDYEQYF. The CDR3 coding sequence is TGTGCCAGCAGTTACAGCCAAGGGGACTACGAGCAGTACTTC.

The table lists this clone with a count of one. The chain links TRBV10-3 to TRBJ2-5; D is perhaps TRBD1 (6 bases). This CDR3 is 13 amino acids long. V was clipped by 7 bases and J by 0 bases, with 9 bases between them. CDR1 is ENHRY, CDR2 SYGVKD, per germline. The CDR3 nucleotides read TGTGCCATCATAGGGACACACCAAGAGACCCAGTACTTC. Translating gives CAIIGTHQETQYF.

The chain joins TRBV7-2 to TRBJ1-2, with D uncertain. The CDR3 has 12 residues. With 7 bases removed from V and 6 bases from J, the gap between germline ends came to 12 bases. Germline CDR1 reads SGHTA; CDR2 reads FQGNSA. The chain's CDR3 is CASTPWLNGYTF. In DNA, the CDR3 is TGTGCCAGCACCCCCTGGCTCAATGGCTACACCTTC.

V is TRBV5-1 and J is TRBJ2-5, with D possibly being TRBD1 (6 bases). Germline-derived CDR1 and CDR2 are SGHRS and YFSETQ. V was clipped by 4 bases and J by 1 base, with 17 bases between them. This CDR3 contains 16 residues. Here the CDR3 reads CASSGGGGGGQETQYF. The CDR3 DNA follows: TGCGCCAGCAGCGGGGGTGGGGGCGGAGGCCAAGAGACCCAGTACTTC.